The clone carrying this T cell receptor (beta chain) occurred a few times. The entry originates in a study of blood T cell repertoires in COVID-19. In the original processing: Reference gene primers were amplified, and this amplification served to estimate nucleated cell counts. Sequencing used immunoSEQ multiplex PCR; TCRdb keeps in-frame clones, though not all of them. Clone size and V and J calls were adopted from that table, with D and trimming inferred from the DNA. The profile shows fewer than 200,000 clones, about four fifths of them singletons. This CDR3 region has 14 residues. Germline loops: CDR1 SEHNR, CDR2 FQNEAQ (reference sequence). V was pared by 5 bases and J by 7 bases, with 7 bases of the junction left unmatched.

This receptor was taken from a woman in her 50s in a cohort exposed to, infected with or recovered from COVID-19 (not recorded which). Sequenced sample: PBMCs or T cells enriched from blood (not recorded which). The rearrangement links TRBV7-9 to TRBJ2-1, with 8 positions matching TRBD1. The CDR3 region is CASSARQGSNEQFF. CDR3 coding DNA: TGTGCCAGCAGCGCCCGACAGGGGTCAAATGAGCAGTTCTTC.